This T cell receptor (beta chain) came from a study of response to subunit inactivated influenza vaccine. Germline V CDR1 and CDR2: SGHAT, FQNNGV. The CDR3 contains 17 residues. V was pared by 6 bases and J by 1 base, with 21 bases between. One entry per CDR3 protein results from TCRdb running MiXCR on the RT-PCR reads. The sample records about 700,000 distinct CDR3 sequences, approximately 15% being singletons. Sequencing used PBMCs from blood, obtained roughly 15 days before vaccination. The TCR comes from a man over 45 who received an inactivated influenza vaccine. The chain uses TRBV11-2 and TRBJ2-5; D may match TRBD1 or TRBD2 (5 bases each). Here the CDR3 reads CASRPLRGSRGQETQYF. CDR3 nucleotide sequence: TGTGCCAGCAGACCACTCCGGGGCTCGAGGGGCCAAGAGACCCAGTACTTC. Together with reference TRBV11-2 and TRBJ2-5, the CDR3 gives the full variable domain: EAGVAQSPRYKIIEKRQSVAFWCNPISGHATLYWYQQILGQGPKLLIQFQNNGVVDDSQLPKDRFSAERLKGVDSTLKIQPAKLEDSAVYLCASRPLRGSRGQETQYFGPGTRLLVL.